This TCR beta chain is from a study of cytomegalovirus exposure and HLA in healthy donors. Findings and caveats of the study: Under in vitro conditions, a few CMV-associated chains were confirmed as specific for CMV antigens. TCR beta sequences numbering over 15,000 were associated with HLA alleles at 0.05 false discovery rate in a later analysis. The majority of CMV-associated TCR beta chains were reported as apparently HLA-restricted in a later analysis.

The CDR3 runs to 20 residues. V dropped 0 bases and J dropped 2; count of bases not matched to a gene: 8. Germline V lookup: CDR1 LNHNV, CDR2 YYDKDF (reference sequence). Primers included in the PCR were 60 Vbeta and 13 Jbeta primers. The data were produced by immunoSEQ multiplex PCR, yet TCRdb's version contains in-frame clones alone and is incomplete. The sample contains about 130,000 clones, about 85% of which appear only once. Remarks on this clone: What it recognizes is unknown.

This sequence was found in a boy between 10 and 17 years old in good health and CMV-seronegative. J is TRBJ2-3 and V is TRBV15, with TRBD2 matching over 16 bases. Sequencing used PBMCs. CDR3 residues: CATSREGTSGRVGFTDTQYF. CDR3 nucleotide sequence: TGTGCCACCAGCAGAGAGGGGACTAGCGGGAGGGTTGGATTCACAGATACGCAGTATTTT.